This T cell receptor beta chain was retrieved from a study of T cells in Graves' hyperthyroidism and ophthalmopathy. At the level of the study: The initial diagnosis was the point when peripheral blood was collected, ahead of any treatment.

V was clipped by 5 bases and J by 0 bases; unmatched bases: 3. The CDR3 consists of 16 residues. RNA transcripts provided the source from which TCR beta CDR3 regions were amplified. An initial round of RT-PCR targeting the TCR CDR3 relied on the HTBI primer set. A single record per CDR3 protein comes from TCRdb applying MiXCR to the multiplex PCR reads. In the table there are about 350,000 distinct CDR3 sequences, about an eighth of which are singletons. This clonotype came up many times. Antigen specificity is unknown. Disease duration was under 3 months in the ophthalmopathy patients, who also had a Clinical Activity Score of at least 3 and a NOSPECS grade of at least 4. Extraction of PBMCs used 9 to 10 ml of fresh peripheral blood. Whole-study findings and limits: A 13 V-J model separated ophthalmopathy from stable hyperthyroidism.

The chain employs TRBV12-3 or TRBV12-4 and TRBJ2-3; 12 bases agree with TRBD2. The specimen sequenced was blood. This receptor was taken from a woman aged 40-49 years with Graves' ophthalmopathy. The CDR3 loop reads CASSPGLAGSTDTQYF. The DNA for the CDR3 is TGTGCCAGCAGTCCTGGACTAGCGGGGAGCACAGATACGCAGTATTTT.